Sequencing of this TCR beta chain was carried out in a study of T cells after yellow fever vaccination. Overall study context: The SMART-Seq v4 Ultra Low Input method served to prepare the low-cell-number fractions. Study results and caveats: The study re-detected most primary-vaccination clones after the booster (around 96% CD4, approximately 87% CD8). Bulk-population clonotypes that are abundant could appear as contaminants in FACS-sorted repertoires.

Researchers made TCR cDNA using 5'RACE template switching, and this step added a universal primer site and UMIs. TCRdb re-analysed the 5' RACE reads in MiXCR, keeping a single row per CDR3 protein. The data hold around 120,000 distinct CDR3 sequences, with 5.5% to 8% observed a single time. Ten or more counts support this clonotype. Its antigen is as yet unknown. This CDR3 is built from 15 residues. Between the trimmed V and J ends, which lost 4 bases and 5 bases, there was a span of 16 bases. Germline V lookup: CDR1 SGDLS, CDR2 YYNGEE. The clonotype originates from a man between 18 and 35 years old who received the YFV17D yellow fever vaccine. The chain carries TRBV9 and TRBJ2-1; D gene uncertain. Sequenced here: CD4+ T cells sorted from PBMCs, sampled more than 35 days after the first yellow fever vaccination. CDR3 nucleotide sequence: TGTGCCAGCAGCTCAAGACCGTTATCACACAATGAGCAGTTCTTC. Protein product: CASSSRPLSHNEQFF.